The 20 T cell receptor beta chains reported below all come from one sample, sequenced in a study of OX40 agonist ivuxolimab in advanced cancers. The table came from immunoSEQ multiplex PCR; TCRdb's copy has only in-frame clones and leaves some out. In the table there are tens of thousands of clones, around 80% of which are singletons. Here the sequenced sample was CD4+ or CD8+ T cells sorted from blood, taken in a trial of the OX40 agonist ivuxolimab. These receptors were collected from an adult with an advanced solid tumor such as melanoma, head and neck, liver or kidney cancer.

The J gene is TRBJ2-2, the V gene TRBV18; D ambiguous. CDR1 and CDR2 (germline): KGHSH, LQKENI. Deletions cut 2 bases from V and 4 bases from J, with 5 bases between. The CDR3 is 13 residues long. The CDR3 is CASSPTSTGELFF. CDR3 in DNA: TGTGCCAGCTCACCAACGAGCACCGGGGAGCTGTTTTTT. Variable domain in full (rest from reference TRBV18 and TRBJ2-2): NAGVMQNPRHLVRRRGQEARLRCSPMKGHSHVYWYRQLPEEGLKFMVYLQKENIIDESGMPKERFSAEFPKEGPSILRIQQVVRGDSAAYFCASSPTSTGELFFGEGSRLTVL.

This clone was found once. The rearrangement joins TRBV6-1 to TRBJ2-1; unclear D gene. V lost 10 bases and J lost 2, with 15 bases in between. The CDR3 covers 14 residues. Germline V gene data show CDR1 as MNHNS and CDR2 as SASEGT. The CDR3 sequence: CAILTRGPYNEQFF. The CDR3 nucleotides are TGTGCCATCTTGACGCGAGGCCCCTACAATGAGCAGTTCTTC.

J is TRBJ1-2 and V is TRBV6-1, with unresolved D. V was shortened by 3 bases and J by 7 bases, with 9 bases between the two germline ends. CDR1 MNHNS and CDR2 SASEGT come from the germline V gene. This CDR3 has 12 amino acids. The CDR3 DNA reads TGTGCCAGCAGTGATTCTGCTCGTGGCTACACCTTC. Its translation: CASSDSARGYTF.

The rearrangement links TRBV28 to TRBJ2-7; tentatively, D is TRBD1 (6 bases). This CDR3 contains 17 residues. CDR1 and CDR2 (germline): MDHEN, SYDVKM. The V end was cut by 4 bases, the J end by 4 bases, with 23 bases between. The CDR3 here is CASSSTRGSRGRYEQYF. The CDR3 DNA reads TGTGCCAGCAGTTCGACCAGGGGTTCAAGGGGGAGATACGAGCAGTACTTC.

J is TRBJ2-1 and V is TRBV19; D gene ambiguous. Trimming pared 4 bases from V and 5 bases from J, leaving 18 bases between. Germline V CDR1 and CDR2: LNHDA, SQIVND (reference sequence). The CDR3 extends over 16 amino acids. The CDR3 DNA reads TGTGCCAGTAGTACTAAAAATAAAGGATTGAACAATGAGCAGTTCTTC. Protein: CASSTKNKGLNNEQFF.

This chain links TRBV7-2 with TRBJ2-1; D remains unclear. Trimming took off 2 bases at V and 7 bases at J, with 18 bases between the two ends. Germline values: CDR1 SGHTA, CDR2 FQGNSA. This CDR3 region has 16 residues. The CDR3 loop is CASSLSRSRLGNEQFF. CDR3 DNA: TGTGCCAGCAGCTTAAGCCGGAGCCGACTTGGAAATGAGCAGTTCTTC.

V and J are TRBV9 and TRBJ2-3; TRBD2 might be the D (6 bases). V was shortened by 4 bases and J by 2 bases, with 11 bases between the two germline ends. This CDR3 spans 14 amino acids. Looked up from germline, CDR1 is SGDLS and CDR2 is YYNGEE. CDR3 region: CASSNLAPTDTQYF. The CDR3 DNA reads TGTGCCAGCAGCAATCTAGCGCCCACAGATACGCAGTATTTT.

The chain combines TRBV7-8 with TRBJ2-1, with D possibly TRBD2 on 5 matching bases. The CDR3 totals 17 residues. Per germline, CDR1 SGHVS and CDR2 FQNEAQ. V was pared by 0 bases and J by 5 bases, with 17 bases between. The CDR3 protein is CASSLAGFGIGHNEQFF. The CDR3 region has the DNA TGTGCCAGCAGCTTAGCGGGTTTCGGGATTGGGCACAATGAGCAGTTCTTC.

In its sample, this clone was seen a few times. This sequence joins TRBV4-3 and TRBJ2-7; TRBD1 agrees at 9 bases. This CDR3 contains 14 residues. The V and J ends lost 4 bases and 2 bases, in that order; junction bases with no gene match: 3. Germline V gives CDR1 LGHNA, CDR2 YSLEER. The CDR3 region is CASSLDRGTYEQYF. The CDR3 DNA reads TGCGCCAGCAGCCTGGACAGGGGCACCTACGAGCAGTACTTC.

As DNA, the CDR3 is TGTGCCAGCAGCTCCGACAGCCAAGAGACCCAGTACTTC. The encoded protein is CASSSDSQETQYF. The chain employs TRBV7-2 and TRBJ2-5, with D perhaps matching TRBD1 (5 bases). There are 13 residues in the CDR3. V lost 4 bases to trimming and J lost 1 base, with 7 bases between them. The germline CDR1 and CDR2 sequences are SGHTA and FQGNSA. Together with reference TRBV7-2 and TRBJ2-5, the CDR3 gives the full variable domain: GAGVSQSPSNKVTEKGKDVELRCDPISGHTALYWYRQSLGQGLEFLIYFQGNSAPDKSGLPSDRFSAERTGGSVSTLTIQRTQQEDSAVYLCASSSDSQETQYFGPGTRLLVL.

This chain uses TRBV19 with TRBJ2-1, with D possibly being TRBD1 (5 bases). Looked up from germline, CDR1 is LNHDA and CDR2 is SQIVND (reference sequence). The CDR3 has 17 amino acids. V was cut by 3 bases and J by 5 bases, with 20 bases left in between. As DNA, the CDR3 is TGTGCCAGTAGTATGGGGTTGTTTCAACAGGACGACAATGAGCAGTTCTTC. This gives the protein CASSMGLFQQDDNEQFF.

This clone came up a few times. V gene TRBV29-1 combines with J gene TRBJ1-1; TRBD1 is a possible D gene (5 bases). The CDR3 length is 12 residues. CDR1 and CDR2 (germline): SQVTM, ANQGSEA. Trimming shortened V by 0 bases and J by 5 bases, and 7 bases separated the two germline ends. CDR3 loop: CSVEEGGTEAFF. The CDR3 DNA reads TGCAGCGTTGAAGAGGGGGGGACTGAAGCTTTCTTT.

To note about this clone: This sequence may be a read error, since a much larger clone differs from it by one base. J is TRBJ2-7 and V is TRBV7-8; D not certain. Per germline, CDR1 SGHVS and CDR2 FQNEAQ. V lost 1 base to trimming and J lost 3 bases, with 1 base between them. CDR3 length equals 11 residues. This CDR3 reads CASSLDYEQYF. As DNA, the CDR3 is TGTGCCAGCAGCTTAGACTACGAGCAGTACTTC.

V usage is TRBV5-1 and J usage is TRBJ2-3, with no clear D. The CDR3 consists of 15 residues. Looked up from germline, CDR1 is SGHRS and CDR2 is YFSETQ. Trimming removed 2 bases from V and 3 bases from J, with 13 bases in between. The CDR3 DNA is TGCGCCAGCAGCTTCAGGAGTTATGGGACAGATACGCAGTATTTT. This encodes CASSFRSYGTDTQYF.

This sequence joins TRBV5-1 and TRBJ2-1, with D tentatively TRBD1 (5 bases). V lost 0 bases to trimming and J lost 4 bases, with 8 bases between them. Per germline, CDR1 SGHRS and CDR2 YFSETQ. The CDR3 is 14 residues long. For the CDR3, the DNA is TGCGCCAGCAGCTTGGGACAGTCTTACAATGAGCAGTTCTTC. Translated, it gives CASSLGQSYNEQFF.

In this sample, this clone is medium-sized. The rearrangement joins TRBV7-2 to TRBJ2-7; D might be TRBD1 (6 bases). V was clipped by 0 bases and J by 0 bases, with 15 bases between them. This CDR3 is built from 17 residues. Germline-derived CDR1 and CDR2 are SGHTA and FQGNSA. CDR3 amino acids: CASSLATSAGASYEQYF. For the CDR3, the DNA is TGTGCCAGCAGCTTAGCAACGTCGGCAGGGGCCTCCTACGAGCAGTACTTC. The full variable domain, in which reference TRBV7-2 and TRBJ2-7 provide the parts outside the CDR3, is GAGVSQSPSNKVTEKGKDVELRCDPISGHTALYWYRQSLGQGLEFLIYFQGNSAPDKSGLPSDRFSAERTGGSVSTLTIQRTQQEDSAVYLCASSLATSAGASYEQYFGPGTRLTVT.

The V and J genes are TRBV5-6 and TRBJ2-3; possibly TRBD1 for D (6 bases). Deletions cut 2 bases from V and 6 bases from J, with 16 bases between. Per the germline V gene, CDR1 is SGHDT and CDR2 is YYEEEE. The CDR3 covers 15 residues. The CDR3 is CASSFGSLGGDTQYF. CDR3 coding DNA: TGTGCCAGCAGCTTTGGTTCTCTAGGGGGTGATACGCAGTATTTT.

The V gene is TRBV11-2, the J gene TRBJ2-5; D may match TRBD1 or TRBD2 (5 bases each). The ends were cut back, 0 bases at V and 0 bases at J, with 17 bases in the middle. Germline loops: CDR1 SGHAT, CDR2 FQNNGV. This CDR3 is built from 18 residues. CDR3: CASSLDLGWGRDQETQYF. CDR3 nucleotides: TGTGCCAGCAGCTTAGATCTGGGTTGGGGACGCGACCAAGAGACCCAGTACTTC.

In nucleotides, the CDR3 is TGCAGTGCTCGAGCGGACAGGGAAGCTTTCTTT. This sequence encodes CSARADREAFF. The chain links TRBV20-1 to TRBJ1-1; 7 bases agree with TRBD1. CDR1 and CDR2 (germline): DFQATT, SNEGSKA (reference sequence). V dropped 5 bases and J dropped 8; count of bases not matched to a gene: 5. This CDR3 comprises 11 residues.

The genes are TRBV15 and TRBJ2-1, with 7 nucleotides matching TRBD1. CDR3 length equals 15 residues. Trimming at V came to 8 bases and at J to 1 base, leaving 8 bases not matched to a gene. Germline loops: CDR1 LNHNV, CDR2 YYDKDF (reference sequence). The CDR3 reads CATGLDRESYNEQFF. As DNA, the CDR3 is TGTGCCACCGGCCTTGACAGGGAATCCTACAATGAGCAGTTCTTC.